The T cell receptor beta chain under discussion was sequenced for a study of shared clonotypes between healthy human individuals. Study in general: Sampling drew on donors who were a couple of women and a few men aged 18 to 49. Findings of the study overall: Generally, naive subsets came out with larger estimated richness than memory subsets.

For every subset, genomic DNA was evenly distributed across several immunoSEQ plates. Sequencing used immunoSEQ multiplex PCR; TCRdb keeps in-frame clones, though not all of them. The sample has 950,000 to 1,100,000 clones; approximately 70% are singletons. About this clone: No antigen is known for it.

Per the germline V gene, CDR1 is SGHTA and CDR2 is FQGNSA. V was trimmed by 4 bases and J by 3 bases, leaving 13 bases between them. CDR3 size: 15 residues. What was sequenced was memory CD4+ T cells sorted from blood. The subset here: CD45RA-negative fraction. The chain carries TRBV7-2 and TRBJ2-1, with D perhaps assigned TRBD1 or TRBD2 (6 bases each). The source is a man aged 18 to 35 in good health. The CDR3 bases are TGTGCCAGCAGCTCAAGGGGGGCCGTCTACAATGAGCAGTTCTTC. As protein: CASSSRGAVYNEQFF.